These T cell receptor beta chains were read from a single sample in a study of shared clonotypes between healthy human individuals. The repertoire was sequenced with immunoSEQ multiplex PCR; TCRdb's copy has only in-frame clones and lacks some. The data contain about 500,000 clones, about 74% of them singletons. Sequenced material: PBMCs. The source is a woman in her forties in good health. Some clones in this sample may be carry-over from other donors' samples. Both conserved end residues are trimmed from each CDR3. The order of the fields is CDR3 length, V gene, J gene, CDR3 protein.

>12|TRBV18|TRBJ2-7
ASSPPPRGYEQY
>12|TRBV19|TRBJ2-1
ASSIAGPYNEQF
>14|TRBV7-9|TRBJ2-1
ASGSPGLTPYNEQF
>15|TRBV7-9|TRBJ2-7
ASSPQPSGTAQGEQY
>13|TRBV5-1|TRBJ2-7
ASSLGLANPYEQY
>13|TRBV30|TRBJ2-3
AWSVGGGSTDTQY
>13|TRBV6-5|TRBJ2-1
ASSRRSSGYNEQF
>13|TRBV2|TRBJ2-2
ASSKGSANTGELF
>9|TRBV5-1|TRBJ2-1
ASKSGDEQF
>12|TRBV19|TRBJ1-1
ASNPRGARTEAF
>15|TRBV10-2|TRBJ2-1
ASSESIFSGSSGEQF
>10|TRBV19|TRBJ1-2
ASSMVSYGYT
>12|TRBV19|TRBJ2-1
ASSISGRFNEQF
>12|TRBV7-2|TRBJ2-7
ASSLMGGAYEQY
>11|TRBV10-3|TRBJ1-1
AISAGAGTEAF